These 24 T cell receptor beta chains were all obtained from the same sample, sequenced in a study of OX40 agonist ivuxolimab in advanced cancers. Assay used: immunoSEQ multiplex PCR; TCRdb lists only in-frame clones, some missing. The sample lists some 46,000 clones, about 89% occurring once. Sequenced here: CD4+ or CD8+ T cells sorted from blood, sampled in a trial of the OX40 agonist ivuxolimab. Every receptor here comes from an adult with an advanced solid tumor such as melanoma, head and neck, liver or kidney cancer.

The J gene is TRBJ1-1, the V gene TRBV4-3, with D uncertain. V lost 3 bases, J lost 3 bases, and 14 bases lay in between. Germline CDR1 reads LGHNA; CDR2 reads YSLEER. This CDR3 region has 15 residues. The CDR3 sequence: CASSQSLRGDTEAFF. The CDR3 region has the DNA TGCGCCAGCAGCCAGTCCTTGAGAGGAGACACTGAAGCTTTCTTT.

This clone was observed a handful of times. J is TRBJ2-1 and V is TRBV19; TRBD2 matches at 10 bases. CDR1 and CDR2 (germline): LNHDA, SQIVND (reference sequence). This CDR3 region has 17 residues. The J segment lost 6 bases and the V segment lost 2 bases, leaving 10 bases of the junction unmatched. Here the CDR3 reads CASSIRTELAGANEQFF. CDR3 in DNA: TGTGCCAGTAGTATACGCACCGAGCTAGCGGGGGCCAATGAGCAGTTCTTC.

The V gene is TRBV9, the J gene TRBJ2-7, with 7 bases aligning to TRBD1. Germline CDR1 SGDLS, CDR2 YYNGEE. The CDR3 length is 13 residues. The J segment lost 3 bases and the V segment lost 4 bases, leaving 4 bases of the junction unmatched. The CDR3 protein is CASSPGQVYEQYF. The CDR3 DNA is TGTGCCAGCAGCCCCGGACAGGTCTACGAGCAGTACTTC.

The chain combines TRBV9 with TRBJ2-7; tentatively, D is TRBD1 or TRBD2 (5 bases each). Germline CDR1 is SGDLS and CDR2 is YYNGEE. The CDR3 spans 13 residues. V was pared by 0 bases and J by 6 bases, with 10 bases between. The CDR3 sequence: CASSVAGDGEQYF. CDR3 sequence (DNA): TGTGCCAGCAGCGTAGCTGGGGACGGCGAGCAGTACTTC.

The CDR3 reads CASSPGLSDTQYF. The DNA for the CDR3 is TGTGCCAGCAGCCCCGGACTCTCAGATACGCAGTATTTT. V gene TRBV7-3 combines with J gene TRBJ2-3, with D possibly matching TRBD2 (5 bases). V lost 5 bases, J lost 4 bases, and 10 bases lay in between. This CDR3 is built from 13 residues. Germline V CDR1 and CDR2: SGHTA, FQGTGA. The full variable domain, its missing parts supplied by reference TRBV7-3 and TRBJ2-3, is GAGVSQTPSNKVTEKGKYVELRCDPISGHTALYWYRQSLGQGPEFLIYFQGTGAADDSGLPNDRFFAVRPEGSVSTLKIQRTERGDSAVYLCASSPGLSDTQYFGPGTRLTVL.

The CDR3 DNA reads as TGTGCCAGCAGTTTATATACCCCAACCCAGCCCCAGCATTTT. Its translation: CASSLYTPTQPQHF. The gene calls are TRBV27 and TRBJ1-5, with D hard to call. CDR3 size: 14 residues. V lost 1 base to trimming and J lost 7 bases, with 11 bases between them. CDR1 MNHEY and CDR2 SMNVEV come from the germline V gene (reference sequence).

V is TRBV11-2 and J is TRBJ1-2; no clear D. The CDR3 is made up of 14 amino acids. The germline V gene encodes CDR1 SGHAT and CDR2 FQNNGV. V lost 5 bases, J lost 4 bases, and 14 bases lay in between. The CDR3 protein is CASSPGNAVYGYTF. As DNA, the CDR3 is TGTGCCAGCAGCCCCGGGAACGCAGTCTATGGCTACACCTTC. The full variable domain, rest sourced from reference TRBV11-2 and TRBJ1-2, is EAGVAQSPRYKIIEKRQSVAFWCNPISGHATLYWYQQILGQGPKLLIQFQNNGVVDDSQLPKDRFSAERLKGVDSTLKIQPAKLEDSAVYLCASSPGNAVYGYTFGSGTRLTVV.

This chain joins TRBV7-8 and TRBJ1-1; D is undetermined. CDR1 SGHVS and CDR2 FQNEAQ come from the germline V gene. CDR3 length equals 12 residues. V lost 4 bases to trimming and J lost 4 bases, with 7 bases between them. CDR3 sequence: CASSSRSTEAFF. In DNA form, the CDR3 reads TGTGCCAGCAGCTCCCGATCCACTGAAGCTTTCTTT.

In its sample, this clone was seen once. The V gene is TRBV4-3, the J gene TRBJ2-1; 10 bases align to TRBD2. V dropped 1 base and J dropped 0; count of bases not matched to a gene: 3. Per the germline V gene, CDR1 is LGHNA and CDR2 is YSLEER. The CDR3 totals 17 residues. The CDR3 DNA follows: TGCGCCAGCAGCCAAGGGACTAGCGGAAGCTCCTACAATGAGCAGTTCTTC. This encodes CASSQGTSGSSYNEQFF.

Comment on this clone: This same CDR3 is encoded by further DNA sequences in the sample. The chain recombines TRBV9 with TRBJ2-2; D is possibly TRBD1 (7 bases). The V gene's germline CDR1 is SGDLS and CDR2 YYNGEE. The CDR3 has 18 amino acids. The ends were cut back, 3 bases at V and 3 bases at J, with 21 bases in the middle. The CDR3 region has the DNA TGTGCCAGCAGCGCATATTTCAGGGGCAGGGGGGACACCGGGGAGCTGTTTTTT. Translation: CASSAYFRGRGDTGELFF.

Details on this clone: An end of the junction does not agree with germline; a read error may underlie this. The chain is built from TRBV6-5 and TRBJ1-2; 8 bases map to TRBD1. The CDR3 has 15 amino acids. CDR1 and CDR2 (germline): MNHEY, SVGAGI. This CDR3 is CATSSQGEANYGYTF. CDR3 coding DNA: TGTGCCACCAGTTCACAGGGGGAAGCTAACTATGGCTACACCTTC.

This chain links TRBV6-6 with TRBJ1-2; D ambiguous. Germline V gives CDR1 MNHNY, CDR2 SVGAGI (reference sequence). The CDR3 length is 14 residues. Trimming took 0 bases from V and 2 from J, leaving 7 bases between them. The CDR3: CASSYSAANYGYTF. CDR3 nucleotides: TGTGCCAGCAGTTACTCGGCGGCGAACTATGGCTACACCTTC.

The rearrangement uses TRBV6-6 and TRBJ1-5; a possible D gene is TRBD1 (5 bases). This CDR3 has 13 amino acids. The germline V and J ends were trimmed by 10 bases and 5 bases, with 15 bases remaining between them. Germline V gene sequence: CDR1 MNHNY, CDR2 SVGAGI (reference sequence). CDR3 sequence: CAIRRGEDQPQHF. DNA of the CDR3: TGTGCCATACGGAGGGGCGAAGATCAGCCCCAGCATTTT.

The count of this clone is one. The chain recombines TRBV10-3 with TRBJ1-1, with 7 bases aligning to TRBD1. From germline, CDR1 is ENHRY and CDR2 SYGVKD. J was trimmed by 0 bases and V by 7 bases; bases with no gene match: 11. This CDR3 is built from 16 residues. Written as DNA, the CDR3 is TGTGCCATCATTCCATCCGGGACAGCGTTGAACACTGAAGCTTTCTTT. Encoded protein: CAIIPSGTALNTEAFF.

CDR3 DNA: TGTGCCAGCAGCCCTCGACAGGGGGAGGCCGCGGAGACCCAGTACTTC. Amino acid sequence: CASSPRQGEAAETQYF. The chain joins TRBV13 to TRBJ2-5; 9 nucleotides agree with TRBD1. The CDR3 spans 16 residues. Germline-derived CDR1 and CDR2 are PRHDT and FYEKMQ (reference sequence). The V gene end was trimmed by 5 bases and the J gene end by 5 bases; junction bases not matched to a gene: 12.

V gene TRBV4-2 combines with J gene TRBJ2-7, with unresolved D. CDR1 is LGHNA, CDR2 YNFKEQ, per germline. This CDR3 has 12 residues. V dropped 6 bases and J dropped 1 base, with 7 bases sitting between them. CDR3 coding DNA: TGTGCCAGCAGTTTCGGGTCCTACGAGCAGTACTTC. This codes for CASSFGSYEQYF.

The count of this clone is one. The chain joins TRBV10-2 to TRBJ2-1; D unresolved. Germline V gene sequence: CDR1 WSHSY, CDR2 SAAADI. This CDR3 has 14 residues. Trimming stripped 3 bases from V and 1 base from J, with 7 bases between. In DNA, the CDR3 is TGCGCCAGCAGTGACGGCCGGTCCTACAATGAGCAGTTCTTC. Protein product: CASSDGRSYNEQFF.

V gene TRBV11-2 combines with J gene TRBJ1-2; 7 nucleotides agree with TRBD1. With V trimmed by 1 base and J by 6 bases, 8 bases remained unmatched. Germline V gene data show CDR1 as SGHAT and CDR2 as FQNNGV. The CDR3 is 15 residues long. CDR3 residues: CASSLGGGGADGYTF. The CDR3 DNA reads TGTGCCAGCAGCTTAGGTGGAGGGGGCGCGGATGGCTACACCTTC.

The rearrangement uses TRBV7-9 and TRBJ2-1, with TRBD2 identical over 8 bases. CDR1 and CDR2 (germline): SEHNR, FQNEAQ (reference sequence). This CDR3 region has 18 residues. Trimming at V came to 4 bases and at J to 2 bases, leaving 13 bases not matched to a gene. The CDR3 here is CASSSPYGGAGTYNEQFF. The CDR3 nucleotides are TGTGCCAGCAGCTCCCCCTACGGGGGGGCCGGGACCTACAATGAGCAGTTCTTC.

The rearrangement links TRBV6-1 to TRBJ1-2; D is unclear. Germline assignment: CDR1 MNHNS and CDR2 SASEGT. The CDR3 runs 14 residues. Between the trimmed V and J ends, which lost 7 bases and 0 bases, there was a span of 12 bases. The CDR3 coding sequence is TGTGCCAGCATTAAACGTTTAGCTAACTATGGCTACACCTTC. Protein product: CASIKRLANYGYTF.

By share, this clone counts as medium-sized. This chain connects TRBV27 to TRBJ1-5; D remains unclear. Germline V gives CDR1 MNHEY, CDR2 SMNVEV (reference sequence). The V end lost 0 bases, the J end lost 6 bases, and 12 bases lay between the germline ends. CDR3 size: 15 residues. The CDR3 DNA is TGTGCCAGCAGTTTATCTGGGTCCGGGAGTCAGCCCCAGCATTTT. The encoded protein is CASSLSGSGSQPQHF.

The rearrangement joins TRBV7-6 to TRBJ2-1, with 10 bases aligning to TRBD1. V shed 0 bases and J 4 bases; nucleotides not matched to a gene: 9. CDR1 and CDR2 (germline): SGHVS, FNYEAQ. The CDR3 length is 18 residues. The CDR3 reads CASSLAGQGVKVYNEQFF. For the CDR3, the DNA is TGTGCCAGCAGCTTAGCTGGACAGGGGGTGAAAGTTTACAATGAGCAGTTCTTC.

V gene TRBV4-1 combines with J gene TRBJ1-1, with 8 nucleotides matching TRBD1. Per the germline V gene, CDR1 is MGHRA and CDR2 is YSYEKL. This CDR3 comprises 17 residues. Trimming removed 0 bases from V and 5 bases from J; junction bases left unmatched: 11. The CDR3 nucleotides read TGCGCCAGCAGCCAAGAGGGTATCGACAGGGGAGGAACTGAAGCTTTCTTT. Translated, it gives CASSQEGIDRGGTEAFF.

This chain joins TRBV2 and TRBJ1-6, with 9 nucleotides matching TRBD1. This CDR3 has 13 residues. Germline V gene lookup returns CDR1 SNHLY and CDR2 FYNNEI. V was clipped by 6 bases and J by 13 bases; unmatched bases: 7. CDR3 sequence (DNA): TGTGCCAGCAGCGGACAGGGGCTTCGGCCCCTCCACTTT. Residues: CASSGQGLRPLHF.